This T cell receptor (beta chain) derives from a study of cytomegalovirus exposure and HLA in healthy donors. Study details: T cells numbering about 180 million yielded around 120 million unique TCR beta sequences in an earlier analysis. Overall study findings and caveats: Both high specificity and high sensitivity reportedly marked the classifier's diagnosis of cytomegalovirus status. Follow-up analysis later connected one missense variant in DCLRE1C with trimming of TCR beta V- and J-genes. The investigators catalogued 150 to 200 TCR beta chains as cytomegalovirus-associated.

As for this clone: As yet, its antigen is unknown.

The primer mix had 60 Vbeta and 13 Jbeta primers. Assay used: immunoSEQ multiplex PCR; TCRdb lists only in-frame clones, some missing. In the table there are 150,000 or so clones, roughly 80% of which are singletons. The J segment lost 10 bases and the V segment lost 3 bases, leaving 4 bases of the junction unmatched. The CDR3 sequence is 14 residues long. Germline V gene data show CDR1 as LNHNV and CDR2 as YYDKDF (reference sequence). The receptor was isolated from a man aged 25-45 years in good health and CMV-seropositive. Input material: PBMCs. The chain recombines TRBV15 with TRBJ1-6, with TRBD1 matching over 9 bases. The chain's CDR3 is CATSRDRGVSPLHF. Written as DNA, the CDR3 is TGTGCCACCAGCAGGGACAGGGGAGTATCACCCCTCCACTTT. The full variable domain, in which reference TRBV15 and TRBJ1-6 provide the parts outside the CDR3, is DAMVIQNPRYQVTQFGKPVTLSCSQTLNHNVMYWYQQKSSQAPKLLFHYYDKDFNNEADTPDNFQSRRPNTSFCFLDIRSPGLGDTAMYLCATSRDRGVSPLHFGNGTRLTVT.